This T cell receptor beta chain comes out of a study of CXCR3-negative and CXCR3-positive naive CD8 T cells. Study-level information: About 140 million TRB reads in total, about 1.5 +/- 0.3 million per library. General study findings and limits: Partially decreased CXCR3 expression was recorded after cryopreservation, and fresh PBMCs were used in most assays. Naive CXCR3-positive cells had TRB CDR3s more hydrophobic than those of CXCR3-negative naive cells.

CDR3 size: 15 residues. All TRB cDNA libraries came from 5' RACE performed with UMI labels. No DNA is given; TCRdb re-called the 5' RACE reads and lists each CDR3 protein once. Its table lists about 98,000 distinct CDR3 sequences. CD45RO-CCR7+CD27+CD95- defined naive CD8+ T cells. On this clonotype itself: Its antigen is undetermined.

The gene calls are TRBV12-3 or TRBV12-4 and TRBJ2-1; TCRdb's assignment of TRBD2 cannot be checked, as there is no DNA. Sequenced material: naive CXCR3+ CD8+ T cells from blood. Subset of the sample: CD45RO-CCR7+CD27+CD95- naive CD8+ T cells expressing CXCR3 (TNR3+). This sequence originates from a human donor in good health. Some clones in this sample may be carry-over from other donors' samples. The CDR3 sequence is CAVRHRDYLYNEQFF.